This entry features one TCR beta chain sequence. Its antigen remains unidentified. The record originates from a study of blood T cells in healthy people across ages. At the level of the study: About one barcoded beta molecule per two T cells was the capture yield of template switching. Findings of the study overall: Roughly linearly, TCR beta diversity per million T cells fell as age increased. More naive CD4+ cells and higher diversity marked long-lived donors relative to aged donors.

Then a second PCR, running roughly 7 to 11 cycles, was carried out with a sample-barcoded 5' primer and a J-beta primer mix. Each cDNA was tagged by a template-switch adaptor containing 12 random nucleotides. TCRdb called the 5' RACE reads again in MiXCR, with one record for every CDR3 protein. The table lists approximately 800,000 distinct CDR3 sequences, roughly three fifths of them singletons. Germline loops: CDR1 DFQATT, CDR2 SNEGSKA (reference sequence). The CDR3 is 12 residues long. Sequencing input: blood. The receptor's source is a man in his forties in good health. The rearrangement links TRBV20-1 to TRBJ2-5; D is undetermined. For the CDR3, the DNA is TGCAGCGCCCCTGGGGTACAAGAGACCCAGTACTTC. It yields the protein CSAPGVQETQYF.